This TCR beta chain was sequenced in a study of early T cells in non-severe SARS-CoV-2 infection. Study-wide points: VDJdb matches were skewed toward anti-spike CD8 T cell responses.

In this sample, this clonotype turned up a few times. What it recognizes is unknown. V was shortened by 1 base and J by 3 bases, with 7 bases between the two germline ends. Per germline, CDR1 SEHNR and CDR2 FQNEAQ (reference sequence). The length of the CDR3 is 14 residues. Each single cDNA molecule received a unique molecular identifier. TCRdb called the 5' RACE reads again in MiXCR, with one record for every CDR3 protein. Among around 55,000 distinct CDR3 sequences listed, 9.5% to 15% were seen once. The receptor was isolated from an adult who was a healthcare worker with PCR-confirmed SARS-CoV-2 infection or an uninfected control (not recorded which). The specimen sequenced was whole blood. The V gene is TRBV7-9, the J gene TRBJ1-5; D gene unclear. CDR3 in DNA: TGTGCCAGCAGCTTAGGTAACAACAATCAGCCCCAGCATTTT. Translation: CASSLGNNNQPQHF.